Presented here are 10 T cell receptor beta chains from one specimen sequenced in a study of control samples from healthy donors and cancer patients (dated by TCRdb to 2020 to 2021). Libraries were constructed by the immunoSEQ multiplex PCR assay. Entries here come from immuneACCESS through TCRdb and include only in-frame sequences with V and J called. Some clones fail to appear in such tables; in the studies checked, an unresolved V gene covers under half of the shortfall, and the cause of the remainder is unknown. This sample comprises more than 100,000 clones, 85% to 90% of them detected only once. The leading ten clones occupy about 18% of the sample. The sample comprised PBMCs. Receptors originate from a man aged 55-75 years with lung cancer.

This chain joins TRBV7-9 and TRBJ2-2; no definite D call. This CDR3 is built from 14 residues. Trimming left V 2 bases short and J 1 base short, with 5 bases between. Germline V CDR1 and CDR2: SEHNR, FQNEAQ (reference sequence). This CDR3 reads CASSLNGNTGELFF. CDR3 DNA: TGTGCCAGCAGCTTAAATGGGAACACCGGGGAGCTGTTTTTT.

The chain recombines TRBV5-1 with TRBJ1-4; D is unresolved. The CDR3 is 21 residues long. V was clipped by 4 bases and J by 5 bases, with 33 bases between them. Germline V gene lookup returns CDR1 SGHRS and CDR2 YFSETQ. DNA for the CDR3: TGCGCCAGCAGCCGTTCACGCCCGAAGGTGGGGAGGGTCGATCGAAATGAAAAACTGTTTTTT. Amino acids: CASSRSRPKVGRVDRNEKLFF.

The chain links TRBV18 to TRBJ1-4; TRBD1 might be the D (5 bases). The CDR3 extends over 13 amino acids. Germline V CDR1 and CDR2: KGHSH, LQKENI. Trimming stripped 4 bases from V and 5 bases from J, with 8 bases between. The CDR3 loop reads CASSRQRNEKLFF. The CDR3 DNA follows: TGTGCCAGCTCACGACAGAGAAATGAAAAACTGTTTTTT. The full variable domain, in which reference TRBV18 and TRBJ1-4 provide the parts outside the CDR3, is NAGVMQNPRHLVRRRGQEARLRCSPMKGHSHVYWYRQLPEEGLKFMVYLQKENIIDESGMPKERFSAEFPKEGPSILRIQQVVRGDSAAYFCASSRQRNEKLFFGSGTQLSVL.

The J gene is TRBJ1-2, the V gene TRBV5-1; D is ambiguous. The V gene lost 1 base and the J gene lost 0 bases, with 16 bases spanning the gap. Germline V gene sequence: CDR1 SGHRS, CDR2 YFSETQ. The CDR3 covers 17 residues. This chain's CDR3 is CASSLPSPWNANYGYTF. CDR3 nucleotides: TGCGCCAGCAGCTTGCCCTCACCGTGGAACGCTAACTATGGCTACACCTTC.

The chain joins TRBV11-3 to TRBJ2-4, with D hard to call. V dropped 0 bases and J dropped 0 bases, with 9 bases sitting between them. CDR1 and CDR2 from the germline V gene are SGHNT and YENEEA. The length of the CDR3 is 16 residues. CDR3 bases: TGTGCCAGCAGCTTAGATATGGTTACAGCCAAAAACATTCAGTACTTC. This sequence encodes CASSLDMVTAKNIQYF.

V is TRBV5-1 and J is TRBJ2-1; 10 bases map to TRBD1. Trimming at V came to 1 base and at J to 5 bases, leaving 9 bases not matched to a gene. The CDR3 runs 17 residues. Germline CDR1 is SGHRS and CDR2 is YFSETQ. CDR3 region: CASSLTVPGQGNNEQFF. The CDR3 nucleotides read TGCGCCAGCAGCTTGACGGTCCCGGGACAGGGGAACAATGAGCAGTTCTTC.

The chain uses TRBV12-3 or TRBV12-4 and TRBJ1-1; D unresolved. This CDR3 is 13 amino acids long. Trimming shortened V by 1 base and J by 6 bases, and 9 bases separated the two germline ends. CDR3: CASSLGPGAEAFF. The CDR3 nucleotides are TGTGCCAGCAGTTTAGGGCCGGGTGCTGAAGCTTTCTTT.

The V and J genes are TRBV5-6 and TRBJ1-2; 8 positions match TRBD1. Germline V CDR1 and CDR2: SGHDT, YYEEEE. The V gene end was trimmed by 0 bases and the J gene end by 6 bases; junction bases not matched to a gene: 13. The CDR3 loop spans 17 amino acids. CDR3 amino acids: CASSLVIYGQGENGYTF. The CDR3 DNA follows: TGTGCCAGCAGCTTGGTTATATATGGACAGGGAGAGAATGGCTACACCTTC.

The chain couples TRBV5-1 to TRBJ1-1; D remains ambiguous. Per the germline V gene, CDR1 is SGHRS and CDR2 is YFSETQ. V lost 0 bases, J lost 1 base, and 7 bases lay in between. The CDR3 runs to 14 residues. The CDR3 loop reads CASSLAVRNTEAFF. The CDR3 nucleotides read TGCGCCAGCAGCTTGGCTGTTCGGAACACTGAAGCTTTCTTT.

This chain uses TRBV10-1 with TRBJ2-3; 8 bases line up with TRBD2. The CDR3 consists of 15 residues. The germline V gene has CDR1 WNHNN and CDR2 SYGVQD (reference sequence). V lost 3 bases to trimming and J lost 1 base; unmatched junction nucleotides: 3. CDR3 region: CASSDGSGGTDTQYF. Written as DNA, the CDR3 is TGCGCCAGCAGTGATGGTAGCGGGGGCACAGATACGCAGTATTTT.